These T cell receptor beta chains were read from a single sample in a study of post-analysis software for immune sequencing data. TCRdb recomputed calls from the PCR reads with MiXCR, one row per CDR3 protein. The repertoire holds some 240,000 distinct CDR3 sequences, with 36% as singletons. Sequences were obtained from blood. These receptor sequences come from a girl aged 5-17 years with multiple sclerosis. Both conserved end residues are part of each CDR3. D genes are given only for firm matches. Clone sizes are given selectively: once, few, many, or a class where the clone is expanded.

>NA|few|TRBV4-1|TRBJ1-5
CASSQDKAQGNQPQHF
TGCGCCAGCAGCCAAGATAAGGCTCAGGGCAATCAGCCCCAGCATTTT
>TRBD1|many|TRBV9|TRBJ1-5
CASSVGQGSNQPQHF
TGTGCCAGCAGCGTAGGACAGGGCAGCAATCAGCCCCAGCATTTT
>NA|NA|TRBV9|TRBJ2-5
CASGLAATLGETQYF
TGTGCCAGCGGGTTGGCAGCGACCTTGGGGGAGACCCAGTACTTC
>NA|NA|TRBV20-1|TRBJ2-7
CSARLTSSCEQYF
TGCAGTGCTAGGCTGACAAGCTCCTGCGAGCAGTACTTC
>TRBD1|NA|TRBV20-1|TRBJ2-4
CSACRQGEAKNIQYF
TGCAGTGCTTGTCGACAGGGTGAGGCCAAAAACATTCAGTACTTC
>NA|NA|TRBV5-1|TRBJ1-4
CASSQPRGLLNEKLFF
TGCGCCAGCAGCCAACCTCGGGGACTCTTGAATGAAAAACTGTTTTTT
>NA|many|TRBV20-1|TRBJ2-1
CSAREGVLASKQFF
TGCAGTGCTAGAGAAGGTGTCTTAGCATCAAAGCAGTTCTTC
>TRBD1|many|TRBV12-3/TRBV12-4|TRBJ1-6
CASRTGSSPLHF
TGTGCCAGTCGGACAGGCTCTTCACCCCTCCACTTT
>NA|NA|TRBV5-1|TRBJ1-2
CASSFDGEGIDGGYTF
TGCGCCAGCAGCTTCGACGGAGAGGGGATAGATGGAGGCTACACCTTC
>TRBD2|once|TRBV6-2/TRBV6-3|TRBJ2-3
CASRQTSGSTDTQYF
TGTGCCAGCAGACAGACTAGCGGCAGCACAGATACGCAGTATTTT
>NA|NA|TRBV6-4|TRBJ2-5
CASHHGGLKTQYF
TGTGCCAGCCACCATGGGGGGTTGAAGACCCAGTACTTC
>NA|NA|TRBV4-1|TRBJ1-5
CASSQESGQQNQPQHF
TGCGCCAGCAGCCAAGAGTCGGGCCAGCAAAATCAGCCCCAGCATTTT
>TRBD2|NA|TRBV20-1|TRBJ2-5
CSARDRGLDGRSYQETQYF
TGCAGTGCTAGAGATAGAGGGTTGGACGGGAGGAGTTACCAAGAGACCCAGTACTTC
>TRBD1|many|TRBV5-6|TRBJ1-2
CASSPADRGLYGYTF
TGTGCCAGCAGCCCCGCGGACAGGGGGCTCTATGGCTACACCTTC
>NA|many|TRBV27|TRBJ2-5
CASRPVGPQETQYF
TGTGCCAGCAGGCCGGTGGGCCCCCAAGAGACCCAGTACTTC
>NA|NA|TRBV12-3/TRBV12-4|TRBJ1-1
CASRGGDNTEAFF
TGTGCCAGCAGGGGAGGGGACAACACTGAAGCTTTCTTT
>TRBD1|few|TRBV10-3|TRBJ2-7
CAITPDRRYEQYF
TGTGCCATCACACCGGACAGGCGATACGAGCAGTACTTC
>TRBD1|many|TRBV5-1|TRBJ2-1
CASSLQGHSSYNEQFF
TGCGCCAGCAGCTTACAGGGGCACTCCTCCTACAATGAGCAGTTCTTC
>TRBD2|few|TRBV7-2|TRBJ2-1
CASSFRGGGVVGEQFF
TGTGCCAGCAGCTTTCGAGGCGGGGGGGTTGTGGGTGAGCAGTTCTTC
>NA|many|TRBV10-3|TRBJ2-5
CAISESQGTETQYF
TGTGCCATCAGTGAGTCGCAGGGAACCGAGACCCAGTACTTC
>NA|NA|TRBV9|TRBJ2-7
CASSVGNYYNEQYF
TGTGCCAGCAGCGTAGGAAACTACTACAATGAGCAGTACTTC
>NA|many|TRBV20-1|TRBJ2-1
CSARDHEQFF
TGCAGTGCTAGAGACCATGAGCAGTTCTTC
>NA|many|TRBV7-9|TRBJ1-6
CASSLDDIGISPLHF
TGTGCCAGCAGCTTAGATGACATCGGGATTTCACCCCTCCACTTT
>TRBD1|NA|TRBV29-1|TRBJ2-3
CSVGPGQDTQYF
TGCAGCGTAGGACCGGGACAGGATACGCAGTATTTT
>NA|NA|TRBV29-1|TRBJ1-1
CSVRVNTEAFF
TGCAGCGTTCGGGTGAACACTGAAGCTTTCTTT
>TRBD2|many|TRBV14|TRBJ2-1
CASSPGLAGEFDNEQFF
TGTGCCAGCAGCCCGGGACTAGCGGGAGAATTTGACAATGAGCAGTTCTTC
>TRBD1|many|TRBV7-9|TRBJ1-5
CASSSTGQLNQPQHF
TGTGCCAGCAGCTCAACGGGACAGCTAAATCAGCCCCAGCATTTT
>TRBD2|many|TRBV18|TRBJ2-1
CASSPLAGGSYNEQFF
TGTGCCAGCTCACCGCTAGCGGGCGGTTCGTACAATGAGCAGTTCTTC
>NA|many|TRBV4-2|TRBJ2-1
CASSQDHGSSNEQFF
TGTGCCAGCAGCCAAGATCACGGGAGTTCCAATGAGCAGTTCTTC
>NA|many|TRBV20-1|TRBJ2-1
CSARDYIASYNEQFF
TGCAGTGCTAGAGATTACATTGCCTCCTACAATGAGCAGTTCTTC
>TRBD1|once|TRBV25-1|TRBJ2-7
CASSDTGVNEQYF
TGTGCCAGCAGCGATACAGGGGTCAATGAGCAGTACTTC
>NA|NA|TRBV5-1|TRBJ2-2
CASSPSVTGERFF
TGCGCCAGCAGCCCCAGCGTCACCGGGGAGCGGTTTTTT